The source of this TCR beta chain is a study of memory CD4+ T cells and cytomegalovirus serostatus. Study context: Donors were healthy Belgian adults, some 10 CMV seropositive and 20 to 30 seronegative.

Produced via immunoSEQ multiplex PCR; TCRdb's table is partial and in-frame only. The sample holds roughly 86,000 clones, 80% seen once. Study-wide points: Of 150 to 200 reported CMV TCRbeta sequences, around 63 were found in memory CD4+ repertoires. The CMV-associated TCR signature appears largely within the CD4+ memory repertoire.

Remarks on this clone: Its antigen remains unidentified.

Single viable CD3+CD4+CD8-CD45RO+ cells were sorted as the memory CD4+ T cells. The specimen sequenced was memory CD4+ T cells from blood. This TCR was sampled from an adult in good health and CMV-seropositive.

The CDR3 loop reads CAWNRLADYNEQFF. The CDR3 coding sequence is TGTGCCTGGAACCGACTAGCGGATTACAATGAGCAGTTCTTC. The chain uses TRBV30 and TRBJ2-1; 9 bases line up with TRBD2. Germline CDR1 and CDR2: GTSNPN and SVGIG (reference sequence). V dropped 4 bases and J dropped 4; count of bases not matched to a gene: 5. The CDR3 consists of 14 residues.